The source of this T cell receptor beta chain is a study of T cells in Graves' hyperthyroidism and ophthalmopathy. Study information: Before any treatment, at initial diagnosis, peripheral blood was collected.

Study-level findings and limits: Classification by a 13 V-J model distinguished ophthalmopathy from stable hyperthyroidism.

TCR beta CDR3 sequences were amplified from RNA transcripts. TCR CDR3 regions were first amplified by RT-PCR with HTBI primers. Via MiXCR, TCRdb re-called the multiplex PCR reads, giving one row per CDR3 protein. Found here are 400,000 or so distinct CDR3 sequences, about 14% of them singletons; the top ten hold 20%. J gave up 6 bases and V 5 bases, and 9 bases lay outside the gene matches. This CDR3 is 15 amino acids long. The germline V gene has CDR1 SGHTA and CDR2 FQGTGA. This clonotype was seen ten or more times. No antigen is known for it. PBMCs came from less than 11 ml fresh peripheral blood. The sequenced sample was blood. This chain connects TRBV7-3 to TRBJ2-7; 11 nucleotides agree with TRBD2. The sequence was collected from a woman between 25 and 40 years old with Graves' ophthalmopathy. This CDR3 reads CASSPRLAGISEQYF. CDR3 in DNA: TGTGCCAGCAGCCCCCGACTAGCGGGAATCTCCGAGCAGTACTTC.